This TCR beta chain was recovered during a study of blood T cell repertoires in COVID-19. Whole-study context: Sites in the United States, Italy and Spain provided acute and convalescent COVID-19 samples. The analysed material was cDNA or gDNA that came from T cells, B-cell-depleted T cells, or PBMCs.

CDR1 and CDR2 (germline): SGHTA, FQGNSA. The CDR3 totals 15 residues. The V end was cut by 1 base, the J end by 4 bases, with 11 bases between. As processed by the authors: Estimated nucleated cell counts came from reference gene primer amplification. Sequencing was performed with immunoSEQ multiplex PCR; in TCRdb, only in-frame clones are kept and a portion is missing. From that table come the V and J calls and clone size; the DNA was used to work out D and trimming. The table includes some 70,000 clones, approximately 92% detected once. Sequenced: peripheral blood. This TCR came from a man in his forties or fifties with acute or convalescent COVID-19. The rearrangement joins TRBV7-2 to TRBJ1-5; D remains ambiguous. The CDR3 region is CASSLGSRNNQPQHF. The DNA of the CDR3 is TGTGCCAGCAGCTTAGGGTCCAGAAATAATCAGCCCCAGCATTTT. The entire variable domain, with the rest obtained from reference TRBV7-2 and TRBJ1-5, is as follows: GAGVSQSPSNKVTEKGKDVELRCDPISGHTALYWYRQSLGQGLEFLIYFQGNSAPDKSGLPSDRFSAERTGGSVSTLTIQRTQQEDSAVYLCASSLGSRNNQPQHFGDGTRLSIL.